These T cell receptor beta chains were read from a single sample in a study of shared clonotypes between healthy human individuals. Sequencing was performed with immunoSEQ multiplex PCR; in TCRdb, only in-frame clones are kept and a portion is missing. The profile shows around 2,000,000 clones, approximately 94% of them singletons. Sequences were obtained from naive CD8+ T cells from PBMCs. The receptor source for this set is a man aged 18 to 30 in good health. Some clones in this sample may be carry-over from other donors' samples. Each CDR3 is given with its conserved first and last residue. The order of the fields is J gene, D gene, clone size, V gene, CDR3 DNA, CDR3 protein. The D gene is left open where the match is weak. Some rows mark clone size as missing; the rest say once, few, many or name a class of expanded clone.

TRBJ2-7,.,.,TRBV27,TGTGCCAGCAGCTTTGGGGGGCCCGGGTACGAGCAGTACTTC,CASSFGGPGYEQYF
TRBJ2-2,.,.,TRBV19,TGTGCCAGTAGTATCGGTGGGACCGGGGAGCTGTTTTTT,CASSIGGTGELFF
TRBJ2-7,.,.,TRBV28,TGTGCCATCCGCCACGAAAGGGGTCCGGGGGCCTACGAGCAGTACTTC,CAIRHERGPGAYEQYF
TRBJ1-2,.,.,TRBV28,TGTGCCAGCAGTTTAGCCGGGGTAGGCTATGGCTACACCTTC,CASSLAGVGYGYTF
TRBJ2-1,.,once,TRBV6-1,TGTGCCAGCGGTTGGGCAGGTTACAATGAGCAGTTCTTC,CASGWAGYNEQFF
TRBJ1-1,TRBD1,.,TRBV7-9,TGTGCCAGCAGCTTTAAGGGGGCCCCCGAGCGGACTGAAGCTTTCTTT,CASSFKGAPERTEAFF
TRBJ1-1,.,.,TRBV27,TGTGCCAGCAGTTTATCGATTGCGGTGAACACTGAAGCTTTCTTT,CASSLSIAVNTEAFF
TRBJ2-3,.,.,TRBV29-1,TGCAGCGTCACCCCAAGGTCCACAGATACGCAGTATTTT,CSVTPRSTDTQYF
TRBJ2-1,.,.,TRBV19,TGTGCCAGTAGTATAGATCCTGCAGGGTTAAATGAGCAGTTCTTC,CASSIDPAGLNEQFF
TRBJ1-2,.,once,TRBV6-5,TGTGCCAGCAGTTCCCCTAGCTACACCTTC,CASSSPSYTF
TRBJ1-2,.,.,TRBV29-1,TGCAGCGTTGGGGGGGCGTCCAGGTACTATGGCTACACCTTC,CSVGGASRYYGYTF
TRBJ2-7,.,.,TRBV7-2,TGTGCCAGCAGCTTATCGATCTACGAGCAGTACTTC,CASSLSIYEQYF
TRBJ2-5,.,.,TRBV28,TGTGCCAGCGCCGGGGGCCTGGACGCAGAGACCCAGTACTTC,CASAGGLDAETQYF
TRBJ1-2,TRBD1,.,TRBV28,TGTGCCAGCAGCCTTCAAGACAGGGAGAATGGCTACACCTTC,CASSLQDRENGYTF
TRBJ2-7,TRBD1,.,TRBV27,TGTGCCAGCAGACGGGACAGCGCCTACGAGCAGTACTTC,CASRRDSAYEQYF
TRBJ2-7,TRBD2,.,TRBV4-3,TGCGCCAGCAGTGGAAAAAGGCTAGCGGGAGTATCGGAGAAGGAGCAGTACTTC,CASSGKRLAGVSEKEQYF
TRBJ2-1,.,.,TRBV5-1,TGCGCCAGCAGCTTGGTCGCTAGCCCATACAATGAGCAGTTCTTC,CASSLVASPYNEQFF
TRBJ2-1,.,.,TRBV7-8,TGTGCCAGCACCCTAGCTAGGGTCGGCGCCTCACTATACAATGAGCAGTTCTTC,CASTLARVGASLYNEQFF
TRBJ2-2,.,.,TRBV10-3,TGTGCCATCAGTGAGCCAGGGATCACCGGGGAGCTGTTTTTT,CAISEPGITGELFF
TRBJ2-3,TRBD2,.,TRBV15,TGTGCCACCAGCAGAGATCCCAGGTGGGAGGGTTCTAGCACAGATACGCAGTATTTT,CATSRDPRWEGSSTDTQYF
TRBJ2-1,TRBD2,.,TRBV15,TGTGCCACCAGCAGAGGTCCTAGCGGGAGGGTTATCGATGAGCAGTTCTTC,CATSRGPSGRVIDEQFF
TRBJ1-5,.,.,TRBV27,TGTGCCAGCAGTTTAACAGCTTATAGCAATCAGCCCCAGCATTTT,CASSLTAYSNQPQHF